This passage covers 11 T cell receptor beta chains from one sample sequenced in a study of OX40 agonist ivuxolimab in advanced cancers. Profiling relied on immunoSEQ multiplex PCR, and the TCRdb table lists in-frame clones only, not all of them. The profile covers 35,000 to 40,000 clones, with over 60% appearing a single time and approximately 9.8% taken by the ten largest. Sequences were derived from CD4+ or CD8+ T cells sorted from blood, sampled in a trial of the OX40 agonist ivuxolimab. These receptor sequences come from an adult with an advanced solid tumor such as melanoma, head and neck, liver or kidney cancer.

The CDR3 protein is CASSLDLTAGYGYTF. The DNA for the CDR3 is TGTGCCAGCAGCTTAGATCTTACGGCGGGCTATGGCTACACCTTC. The chain combines TRBV7-9 with TRBJ1-2; D is undetermined. Trimming took off 1 base at V and 4 bases at J, with 13 bases between the two ends. The germline gives CDR1 SEHNR, CDR2 FQNEAQ (reference sequence). This CDR3 region has 15 residues.

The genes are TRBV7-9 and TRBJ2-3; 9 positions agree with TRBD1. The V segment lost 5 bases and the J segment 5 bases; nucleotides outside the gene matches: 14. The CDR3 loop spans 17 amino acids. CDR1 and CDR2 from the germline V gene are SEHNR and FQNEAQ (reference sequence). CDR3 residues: CASSPQTGQGILDTQYF. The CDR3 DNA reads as TGTGCCAGCAGCCCGCAGACAGGACAGGGGATTCTAGATACGCAGTATTTT.

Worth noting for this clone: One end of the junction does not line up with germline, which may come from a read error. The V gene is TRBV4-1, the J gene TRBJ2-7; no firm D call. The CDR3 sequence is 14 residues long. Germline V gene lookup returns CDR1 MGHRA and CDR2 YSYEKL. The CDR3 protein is CASSHEIPLGEQYF. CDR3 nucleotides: TGTGCCAGCAGCCACGAAATACCCCTCGGCGAGCAGTACTTC.

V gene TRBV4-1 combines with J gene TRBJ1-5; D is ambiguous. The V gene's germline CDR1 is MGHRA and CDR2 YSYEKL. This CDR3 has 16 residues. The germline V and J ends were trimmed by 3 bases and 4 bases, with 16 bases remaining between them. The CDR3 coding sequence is TGCGCCAGCAGCCAGAGTCGATTGACCTTGAATCAGCCCCAGCATTTT. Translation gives CASSQSRLTLNQPQHF.

CDR3 loop: CASTQSGTSGTYEQYF. The CDR3 nucleotides are TGTGCCAGTACCCAGAGTGGGACTAGCGGTACCTACGAGCAGTACTTC. The chain recombines TRBV19 with TRBJ2-7; TRBD2 matches at 11 bases. The CDR3 is made up of 16 amino acids. CDR1 is LNHDA, CDR2 SQIVND, per germline (reference sequence). J was trimmed by 2 bases and V by 7 bases; bases with no gene match: 10.

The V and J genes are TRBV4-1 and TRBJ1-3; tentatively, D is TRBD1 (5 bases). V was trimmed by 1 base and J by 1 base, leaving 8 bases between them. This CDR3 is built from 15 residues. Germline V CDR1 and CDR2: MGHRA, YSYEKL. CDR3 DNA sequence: TGCGCCAGCAGCCAAGGGGACGGTTCTGGAAACACCATATATTTT. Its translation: CASSQGDGSGNTIYF.

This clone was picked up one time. The CDR3 bases are TGTGCCAGCAGCGCAGAAGGTAGCAATCAGCCCCAGCATTTT. This encodes CASSAEGSNQPQHF. The chain couples TRBV7-9 to TRBJ1-5; the D is unclear. Germline CDR1 SEHNR, CDR2 FQNEAQ (reference sequence). This CDR3 region has 14 residues. Trimming left V 5 bases short and J 0 bases short, with 8 bases between.

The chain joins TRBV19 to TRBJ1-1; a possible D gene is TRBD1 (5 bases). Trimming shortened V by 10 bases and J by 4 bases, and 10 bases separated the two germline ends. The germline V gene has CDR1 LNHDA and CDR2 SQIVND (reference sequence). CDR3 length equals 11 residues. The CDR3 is CATKGSTEAFF. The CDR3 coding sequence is TGTGCCACGAAGGGGAGCACTGAAGCTTTCTTT. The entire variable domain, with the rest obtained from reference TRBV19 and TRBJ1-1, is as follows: DGGITQSPKYLFRKEGQNVTLSCEQNLNHDAMYWYRQDPGQGLRLIYYSQIVNDFQKGDIAEGYSVSREKKESFPLTVTSAQKNPTAFYLCATKGSTEAFFGQGTRLTVV.

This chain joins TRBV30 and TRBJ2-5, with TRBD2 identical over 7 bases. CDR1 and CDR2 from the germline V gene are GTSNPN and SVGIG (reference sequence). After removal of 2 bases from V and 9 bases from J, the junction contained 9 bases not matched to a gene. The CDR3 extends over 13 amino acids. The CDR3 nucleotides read TGTGCCTGGAGTCCTTCTAGCGGACCTGCCCAGTACTTC. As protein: CAWSPSSGPAQYF. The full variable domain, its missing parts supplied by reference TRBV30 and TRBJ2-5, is SQTIHQWPATLVQPVGSPLSLECTVEGTSNPNLYWYRQAAGRGLQLLFYSVGIGQISSEVPQNLSASRPQDRQFILSSKKLLLSDSGFYLCAWSPSSGPAQYFGPGTRLLVL.

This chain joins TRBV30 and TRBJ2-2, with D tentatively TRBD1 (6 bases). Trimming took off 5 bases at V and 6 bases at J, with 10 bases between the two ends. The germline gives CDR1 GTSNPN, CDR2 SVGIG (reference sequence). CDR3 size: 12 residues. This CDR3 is CAWAQGAGELFF. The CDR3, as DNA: TGTGCCTGGGCACAGGGAGCCGGGGAGCTGTTTTTT.

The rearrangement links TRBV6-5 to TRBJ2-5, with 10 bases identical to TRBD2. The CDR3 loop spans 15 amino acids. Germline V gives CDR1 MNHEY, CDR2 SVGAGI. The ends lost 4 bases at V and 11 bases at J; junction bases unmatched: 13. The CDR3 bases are TGTGCCAGCAGTTCGCCGGGACTAGCGACTAATCGGCAGTACTTC. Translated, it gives CASSSPGLATNRQYF.